Shown below are 13 T cell receptor beta chains from a single sample sequenced in a study of cytomegalovirus exposure and HLA in healthy donors. This PCR relied on a set of 60 Vbeta primers and 13 Jbeta primers. The table came from immunoSEQ multiplex PCR; TCRdb's copy has only in-frame clones and leaves some out. The profile shows about 110,000 clones, roughly 73% of them singletons. Sequencing was carried out using PBMCs. The receptor set was obtained from a woman in her 40s in good health and CMV-seropositive.

This clone is a singleton in its sample. This sequence joins TRBV5-4 and TRBJ2-5; 8 bases map to TRBD2. The J call may be incorrect, as the DNA end agrees better with TRBJ2-7. The CDR3 totals 17 residues. Germline assignment: CDR1 SGHNT and CDR2 YYREEE (reference sequence). CDR3 residues: CASSSEGVGRAIYEQYF. In DNA, the CDR3 is TGTGCCAGCAGCTCCGAAGGGGTCGGGAGGGCCATCTACGAGCAGTACTTC.

The gene calls are TRBV18 and TRBJ2-7; 10 positions match TRBD1. Per germline, CDR1 KGHSH and CDR2 LQKENI. The V and J ends lost 3 bases and 4 bases, in that order; junction bases with no gene match: 12. This CDR3 region has 17 residues. Here the CDR3 reads CASSPYRTGGSSYEQYF. The CDR3 region has the DNA TGTGCCAGCTCACCTTACCGGACAGGGGGGTCTAGTTACGAGCAGTACTTC.

This rearrangement joins TRBV11-3 to TRBJ1-5, with TRBD1 identical over 7 bases. The germline V gene encodes CDR1 SGHNT and CDR2 YENEEA. V gave up 5 bases and J gave up 1 base; unmatched junction bases: 2. The CDR3 is 14 amino acids. The CDR3 is CASSLRGSNQPQHF. CDR3 DNA sequence: TGTGCCAGCAGCCTCAGGGGGAGCAATCAGCCCCAGCATTTT.

V is TRBV7-3 and J is TRBJ2-1, with 7 positions matching TRBD1. Per the germline V gene, CDR1 is SGHTA and CDR2 is FQGTGA. The CDR3 contains 13 residues. V shed 5 bases, J shed 9 bases, and the junction held 7 bases outside the gene matches. CDR3 region: CASSLTTGAEQFF. For the CDR3, the DNA is TGTGCCAGCAGCCTGACAACAGGGGCTGAGCAGTTCTTC. Full variable domain (outside the CDR3, taken from reference TRBV7-3 and TRBJ2-1): GAGVSQTPSNKVTEKGKYVELRCDPISGHTALYWYRQSLGQGPEFLIYFQGTGAADDSGLPNDRFFAVRPEGSVSTLKIQRTERGDSAVYLCASSLTTGAEQFFGPGTRLTVL.

The chain uses TRBV19 and TRBJ1-3; a possible D gene is TRBD1 (6 bases). Germline CDR1 LNHDA, CDR2 SQIVND (reference sequence). The CDR3 is made up of 17 amino acids. V lost 5 bases to trimming and J lost 0 bases, with 17 bases between them. The CDR3: CASSSTGIYLSGNTIYF. CDR3 bases: TGTGCCAGTAGTTCCACAGGGATTTACCTCTCTGGAAACACCATATATTTT.

This clone was recorded a few times. The chain combines TRBV11-2 with TRBJ1-1; 10 bases fit TRBD1. CDR1 is SGHAT and CDR2 is FQNNGV in the germline V gene. Trimming took 5 bases from V and 4 from J; bases not matched to a gene: 7. The CDR3 has 15 residues. CDR3 in amino acids: CASSPMDRGSTEAFF. As DNA, the CDR3 is TGTGCCAGCAGCCCCATGGACAGGGGGAGCACTGAAGCTTTCTTT.

This clone was detected only a few times. The chain has TRBV6-5 and TRBJ1-1; D uncertain. V gave up 5 bases and J gave up 8 bases, with 15 bases separating them. Germline V gene data show CDR1 as MNHEY and CDR2 as SVGAGI. This CDR3 contains 13 residues. CDR3 residues: CASSRRVEREAFF. Here the CDR3 DNA reads TGTGCCAGCAGTCGCCGGGTCGAGAGGGAAGCTTTCTTT.

V gene TRBV6-1 combines with J gene TRBJ2-3; 9 nucleotides line up with TRBD2. V gave up 4 bases and J gave up 4 bases; unmatched junction bases: 3. Germline V gene sequence: CDR1 MNHNS, CDR2 SASEGT. CDR3 length: 14 amino acids. CDR3: CASSVGGGADTQYF. The CDR3, as DNA: TGTGCCAGCAGTGTAGGCGGGGGGGCAGATACGCAGTATTTT.

The chain carries TRBV5-6 and TRBJ1-2; 7 bases line up with TRBD1. The V gene's germline CDR1 is SGHDT and CDR2 YYEEEE. The CDR3 is 12 residues long. Trimming took 10 bases from V and 7 from J; bases not matched to a gene: 10. CDR3 bases: TGTGCCGGATCAGGGGGAGGAAGTGGCTACACCTTC. It codes for CAGSGGGSGYTF.

Comments on this clone: Without the conserved terminal phenylalanine or tryptophan, this CDR3 likely stems from a read error. V is TRBV4-2 and J is TRBJ2-7; 10 bases align to TRBD2. The CDR3 consists of 17 residues. The germline gives CDR1 LGHNA, CDR2 YNFKEQ. The trim removed 4 bases at V and 5 bases at J, leaving 14 bases unmatched. The DNA of the CDR3 is TGTGCCAGCAGCCGCCCAGCAGGGGCTAGCGGGAGTAACGAGCAGTACCTC. Translation gives CASSRPAGASGSNEQYL.

The chain has TRBV28 and TRBJ2-7; tentative D call: TRBD2 (5 bases). The germline V and J ends were trimmed by 7 bases and 5 bases, with 15 bases remaining between them. CDR1 and CDR2 (germline): MDHEN, SYDVKM. The CDR3 covers 13 residues. The CDR3 DNA reads TGTGCCAGCACCCTACGGACTCGCGACGAGCAGTACTTC. Protein: CASTLRTRDEQYF.

This chain links TRBV5-1 with TRBJ1-1, with 7 bases aligning to TRBD1. Trimming removed 7 bases from V and 4 bases from J; junction bases left unmatched: 16. This CDR3 is built from 16 residues. Germline V gene lookup returns CDR1 SGHRS and CDR2 YFSETQ. This CDR3 reads CASSRGTGRESTEAFF. CDR3 coding DNA: TGCGCCAGCTCCAGGGGGACGGGCCGCGAGAGCACTGAAGCTTTCTTT.

The CDR3 is CASSLGQTGRTGELFF. The CDR3 DNA is TGCGCCAGCAGCTTGGGTCAGACAGGGCGGACCGGGGAGCTGTTTTTT. V gene TRBV5-1 combines with J gene TRBJ2-2; 7 bases align to TRBD1. Germline CDR1 SGHRS, CDR2 YFSETQ. J lost 5 bases, V lost 0 bases, and 7 bases had no gene match. This CDR3 region has 16 residues.